Listed here are 17 T cell receptor beta chains from one sample, sequenced in a study of spatial heterogeneity in lung cancer (dated by TCRdb to the late 2010s). What the time point label conveys for this sample: sample taken at primary tumor resection. Whole RNA extracted from tumor and nontumor lung tissue, or from cryopreserved PBMC samples, was used for TCR sequencing without cell sorting. The method was 5' RACE. TCRdb records NextSeq 500 as the sequencer. TCRdb redid the processing of the public reads, applying fastp at Q25 and MiXCR, and retained in-frame beta chains. Here each entry gathers all rows of one CDR3 protein and keeps the most common genes and DNA. A total of under 30,000 distinct CDR3 sequences appear in this sample, about 3.3% of them only once. The biggest ten clones account for 25% to 30% of the sample. Sequencing was performed on PBMCs, taken at surgery. These receptors originate from a female donor with early-stage non-small cell lung cancer.

This clonotype was recorded at least ten times. The chain links TRBV28 to TRBJ1-3; perhaps TRBD1 as D (6 bases). The CDR3 loop spans 15 amino acids. V lost 7 bases and J lost 3, with 16 bases in between. CDR1 and CDR2 from the germline V gene are MDHEN and SYDVKM. The CDR3 DNA reads TGTGCCAGCACCTCGGCGGGGGCTAGTGGAAACACCATATATTTT. Its protein is CASTSAGASGNTIYF.

This clonotype was seen repeatedly, ten times or more. The chain recombines TRBV19 with TRBJ1-2; D gene ambiguous. Per germline, CDR1 LNHDA and CDR2 SQIVND (reference sequence). The CDR3 extends over 11 amino acids. V was shortened by 4 bases and J by 8 bases, with 8 bases between the two germline ends. The CDR3 reads CASSRGSGYTF. Written as DNA, the CDR3 is TGTGCCAGTAGTAGGGGATCCGGCTACACCTTC.

This clonotype occurred many times. The V call is TRBV5-6, the J call TRBJ1-1, with 7 positions matching TRBD1. In germline, CDR1 is SGHDT, CDR2 YYEEEE. Trimming cost V 1 base and J 7 bases; bases outside gene matches: 4. The CDR3 runs to 13 residues. CDR3 sequence (DNA): TGTGCCAGCAGCTTGCAGGGGGTGATTGAAGCTTTCTTT. This codes for CASSLQGVIEAFF.

This clonotype was observed many times. The chain recombines TRBV20-1 with TRBJ2-1; TRBD1 matches 11 bases. The V gene's germline CDR1 is DFQATT and CDR2 SNEGSKA (reference sequence). The ends lost 5 bases at V and 3 bases at J; junction bases unmatched: 3. The CDR3 totals 14 residues. CDR3 nucleotide sequence: TGCAGTGCTCCGGGGACAGGGGGCTACAATGAGCAGTTCTTC. This sequence encodes CSAPGTGGYNEQFF.

This clonotype occurred many times. This rearrangement joins TRBV2 to TRBJ2-6; no definite D call. V lost 3 bases and J lost 2, with 8 bases in between. The germline gives CDR1 SNHLY, CDR2 FYNNEI. The CDR3 has 15 amino acids. The CDR3 is CASSEGRAGANVLTF. CDR3 in DNA: TGTGCCAGCAGTGAGGGTAGGGCTGGGGCCAACGTCCTGACTTTC.

This clonotype was detected ten times or more. Here the CDR3 reads CASRPGQGASYEQYF. In nucleotides, the CDR3 is TGTGCCAGCAGGCCGGGACAAGGGGCCTCCTACGAGCAGTACTTC. The rearrangement uses TRBV27 and TRBJ2-7, with a possible D match to TRBD1 (6 bases). This CDR3 is 15 amino acids long. CDR1 MNHEY and CDR2 SMNVEV come from the germline V gene (reference sequence). The V gene lost 6 bases and the J gene lost 0 bases, with 15 bases spanning the gap.

This clonotype was observed at least ten times. This chain uses TRBV6-1 with TRBJ2-7; 8 bases align to TRBD1. Per the germline V gene, CDR1 is MNHNS and CDR2 is SASEGT. CDR3 length: 14 amino acids. V was clipped by 3 bases and J by 6 bases; unmatched bases: 7. The CDR3 DNA is TGTGCCAGCAGTGAGAGGACAGGGTCCATCGAGCAGTACTTC. Its protein product is CASSERTGSIEQYF.

The V and J genes are TRBV18 and TRBJ2-7; 11 positions agree with TRBD2. The CDR3 is 18 residues long. With V trimmed by 6 bases and J by 0 bases, 13 bases remained unmatched. Germline V gives CDR1 KGHSH, CDR2 LQKENI. CDR3 protein: CASSPGVAGGSASYEQYF. For the CDR3, the DNA is TGTGCCAGCTCCCCCGGGGTAGCGGGAGGGTCCGCCTCCTACGAGCAGTACTTC.

This clonotype was counted ten times or more. V is TRBV7-9 and J is TRBJ1-1, with D unresolved. This CDR3 contains 12 residues. CDR1 is SEHNR and CDR2 is FQNEAQ in the germline V gene (reference sequence). V was pared by 5 bases and J by 1 base, with 5 bases between. CDR3 sequence: CASSPQNTEAFF. In DNA, the CDR3 is TGTGCCAGCAGCCCACAGAACACTGAAGCTTTCTTT.

Ten or more counts support this clonotype. The chain combines TRBV20-1 with TRBJ1-5; D gene ambiguous. This CDR3 spans 14 amino acids. CDR1 and CDR2 (germline): DFQATT, SNEGSKA (reference sequence). V was shortened by 5 bases and J by 1 base, with 12 bases between the two germline ends. The CDR3 here is CSAPTSLSNQPQHF. In nucleotides, the CDR3 is TGCAGTGCTCCCACGAGCCTCAGCAATCAGCCCCAGCATTTT.

This clonotype was detected many times. The rearrangement links TRBV20-1 to TRBJ1-5, with 7 positions matching TRBD1. V was pared by 2 bases and J by 1 base, with 2 bases of the junction left unmatched. The CDR3 loop spans 14 amino acids. The germline V gene has CDR1 DFQATT and CDR2 SNEGSKA (reference sequence). This CDR3 is CSARSGQSNQPQHF. CDR3 nucleotides: TGCAGTGCTAGATCGGGACAGAGCAATCAGCCCCAGCATTTT.

This clonotype was picked up many times. The genes are TRBV12-3 or TRBV12-4 and TRBJ2-3; the D gene could be TRBD1 or TRBD2 (5 bases each). The CDR3 covers 14 residues. V shed 6 bases and J shed 6 bases, with 16 bases lying between them. The CDR3 DNA is TGTGCCAGCAGCGAAGGGGCGGGCGGGGATACGCAGTATTTT. It yields the protein CASSEGAGGDTQYF.

This clonotype appeared many times. The chain carries TRBV5-4 and TRBJ2-2, with 8 bases that match TRBD2. There are 16 residues in the CDR3. Germline CDR1 is SGHNT and CDR2 is YYREEE (reference sequence). The J segment lost 4 bases and the V segment lost 4 bases, leaving 9 bases of the junction unmatched. CDR3 sequence (DNA): TGTGCCAGCAGCCGAGGGGGTAGCGGGGCCACCGGGGAGCTGTTTTTT. It is translated as CASSRGGSGATGELFF.

The genes are TRBV23-1 and TRBJ2-1, with D uncertain. TRBV23-1 is classed as an ORF, of uncertain function. The CDR3 sequence is 16 residues long. Deletions cut 0 bases from V and 0 bases from J, with 9 bases between. The CDR3 spells CASSQSGMSSYNEQFF. For the CDR3, the DNA is TGCGCCAGCAGTCAATCGGGGATGAGCTCCTACAATGAGCAGTTCTTC.

This clonotype was picked up many times. The chain carries TRBV12-3 or TRBV12-4 and TRBJ2-3; D unclear. The CDR3 runs 12 residues. Trimming stripped 5 bases from V and 10 bases from J, with 13 bases between. CDR3 loop: CASSPDTGSQYF. CDR3 DNA sequence: TGTGCCAGCAGTCCCGACACCGGTTCGCAGTATTTT.

The sample holds many counts of this clonotype. The gene calls are TRBV12-3 or TRBV12-4 and TRBJ2-1, with D uncertain. V lost 7 bases, J lost 4 bases, and 20 bases lay in between. This CDR3 comprises 16 residues. CDR3 residues: CASTPVGVARYNEQFF. The CDR3 nucleotides read TGTGCCAGCACCCCCGTCGGAGTAGCTAGGTACAATGAGCAGTTCTTC.

This clonotype was detected many times. The V and J genes are TRBV4-1 and TRBJ2-1, with a possible D match to TRBD2 (6 bases). Per germline, CDR1 MGHRA and CDR2 YSYEKL. The ends were cut back, 1 base at V and 1 base at J, with 11 bases in the middle. The CDR3 length is 16 residues. CDR3 nucleotides: TGCGCCAGCAGCCAAGGGTGGAGGGGATCCTACAATGAGCAGTTCTTC. It encodes CASSQGWRGSYNEQFF.